These 17 T cell receptor beta chains originate from one sample sequenced in a study of blood T cell repertoires in COVID-19. Assay used: immunoSEQ multiplex PCR; TCRdb lists only in-frame clones, some missing. The table has fewer than 250,000 clones, 80% to 90% seen once. Sequenced input: peripheral blood. These receptors all stem from a man aged 25-45 years with acute or convalescent COVID-19.

This clone was detected a few times. J is TRBJ1-1 and V is TRBV5-6, with TRBD1 as a possible D gene (6 bases). The CDR3 is 18 amino acids. In germline, CDR1 is SGHDT, CDR2 YYEEEE. Trimming took 0 bases from V and 0 from J, leaving 18 bases between them. This chain's CDR3 is CASSLVGQGFGMNTEAFF. The DNA of the CDR3 is TGTGCCAGCAGCTTGGTGGGACAAGGGTTTGGGATGAACACTGAAGCTTTCTTT.

The rearrangement links TRBV18 to TRBJ2-7; 9 nucleotides align to TRBD1. Germline CDR1 KGHSH, CDR2 LQKENI. The CDR3 contains 14 residues. The trim removed 4 bases at V and 7 bases at J, leaving 8 bases unmatched. Here the CDR3 DNA reads TGTGCCAGCTCACGGACGGACAGGGGTATGGAGCAGTACTTC. It encodes CASSRTDRGMEQYF.

This chain connects TRBV2 to TRBJ2-2, with 9 bases fitting TRBD1. The CDR3 is 14 residues long. Germline-derived CDR1 and CDR2 are SNHLY and FYNNEI. V gave up 6 bases and J gave up 3 bases; unmatched junction bases: 2. Here the CDR3 reads CASRDRGYTGELFF. The CDR3, as DNA: TGTGCCAGCAGAGACAGGGGGTACACCGGGGAGCTGTTTTTT. Full variable domain (rest looked up from reference TRBV2 and TRBJ2-2): EPEVTQTPSHQVTQMGQEVILRCVPISNHLYFYWYRQILGQKVEFLVSFYNNEISEKSEIFDDQFSVERPDGSNFTLKIRSTKLEDSAMYFCASRDRGYTGELFFGEGSRLTVL.

This chain connects TRBV2 to TRBJ1-1, with D unresolved. Germline V gene lookup returns CDR1 SNHLY and CDR2 FYNNEI. V gave up 7 bases and J gave up 2 bases, with 11 bases separating them. This CDR3 comprises 13 residues. The CDR3 region is CASTETQNTEAFF. DNA for the CDR3: TGTGCCAGCACGGAGACTCAAAACACTGAAGCTTTCTTT.

This rearrangement joins TRBV19 to TRBJ2-7, with 10 nucleotides matching TRBD1. This CDR3 has 15 residues. CDR1 LNHDA and CDR2 SQIVND come from the germline V gene (reference sequence). The ends lost 5 bases at V and 3 bases at J; junction bases unmatched: 7. The CDR3 coding sequence is TGTGCCAGTAGTGGACGGGACAGGGGCGGCTACGAGCAGTACTTC. Protein sequence: CASSGRDRGGYEQYF.

This clone was observed a handful of times. J is TRBJ1-1 and V is TRBV27, with TRBD1 matching 8 bases. Germline V gene lookup returns CDR1 MNHEY and CDR2 SMNVEV (reference sequence). The length of the CDR3 is 16 residues. With V trimmed by 3 bases and J by 4 bases, 10 bases remained unmatched. For the CDR3, the DNA is TGTGCCAGCAGTTTGGGCCCTAGGACAGGGACCACTGAAGCTTTCTTT. Amino acids: CASSLGPRTGTTEAFF.

The chain joins TRBV7-9 to TRBJ1-1, with TRBD1 matching over 8 bases. V shed 4 bases and J 3 bases; nucleotides not matched to a gene: 7. This CDR3 spans 15 amino acids. Germline V gives CDR1 SEHNR, CDR2 FQNEAQ (reference sequence). CDR3 amino acids: CASSSWTGLHTEAFF. DNA of the CDR3: TGTGCCAGCAGCTCCTGGACAGGGTTGCACACTGAAGCTTTCTTT.

J is TRBJ1-4 and V is TRBV5-1, with D maybe TRBD1 (5 bases). Per germline, CDR1 SGHRS and CDR2 YFSETQ. The CDR3 sequence is 16 residues long. Trimming pared 2 bases from V and 4 bases from J, leaving 15 bases between. The CDR3: CASSLVARRGNEKLFF. CDR3 nucleotide sequence: TGCGCCAGCAGCTTAGTGGCGCGAAGGGGTAATGAAAAACTGTTTTTT.

The chain has TRBV30 and TRBJ2-3, with D possibly TRBD1 on 5 matching bases. Trimming left V 1 base short and J 13 bases short, with 15 bases between. Germline loops: CDR1 GTSNPN, CDR2 SVGIG (reference sequence). The CDR3 sequence is 12 residues long. This CDR3 reads CAWSGGRVRKYF. In nucleotides, the CDR3 is TGTGCCTGGAGTGGCGGCAGGGTCCGAAAGTATTTT.

V gene TRBV27 combines with J gene TRBJ2-2, with D possibly TRBD2 on 6 matching bases. CDR3 length: 16 amino acids. Between the trimmed V and J ends, which lost 6 bases and 4 bases, there was a span of 18 bases. Germline values: CDR1 MNHEY, CDR2 SMNVEV (reference sequence). The CDR3 DNA sequence: TGTGCCAGCAGCTTTCTCGGACTACGAGTCACCGGGGAGCTGTTTTTT. Amino acid sequence: CASSFLGLRVTGELFF.

This clone was seen only once. The chain carries TRBV14 and TRBJ2-1; D call uncertain. Germline V CDR1 and CDR2: SGHDN, FVKESK. The CDR3 is 14 residues long. V shed 2 bases and J shed 4 bases, with 9 bases lying between them. The CDR3 sequence is CASSQSSRYNEQFF. The CDR3 nucleotides are TGTGCCAGCAGCCAAAGTAGTCGATACAATGAGCAGTTCTTC.

V gene TRBV14 combines with J gene TRBJ2-7; 7 bases align to TRBD1. This CDR3 comprises 13 residues. With 4 bases clipped from V and 3 bases from J, the junction kept 3 bases outside the gene matches. Looked up from germline, CDR1 is SGHDN and CDR2 is FVKESK. CDR3 nucleotide sequence: TGTGCCAGCAGCCTCGGGACAGTCTACGAGCAGTACTTC. Protein: CASSLGTVYEQYF.

This chain connects TRBV30 to TRBJ2-3; the match to TRBD1 covers 10 bases. V shed 3 bases and J 8 bases; nucleotides not matched to a gene: 11. Germline CDR1 is GTSNPN and CDR2 is SVGIG (reference sequence). This CDR3 comprises 15 residues. The CDR3 is CAWSDRGLRPSTQYF. CDR3 coding DNA: TGTGCCTGGAGCGACAGGGGGCTCCGACCGAGTACGCAGTATTTT.

This chain links TRBV4-1 with TRBJ2-6; D is perhaps TRBD2 (6 bases). CDR3 size: 16 residues. The V end lost 1 base, the J end lost 3 bases, and 10 bases lay between the germline ends. Per the germline V gene, CDR1 is MGHRA and CDR2 is YSYEKL. This CDR3 reads CASSQVVAVGANVLTF. CDR3 coding DNA: TGCGCCAGCAGCCAAGTTGTAGCGGTTGGGGCCAACGTCCTGACTTTC.

The chain joins TRBV29-1 to TRBJ1-1, with D unclear. The germline gives CDR1 SQVTM, CDR2 ANQGSEA. There are 11 residues in the CDR3. V lost 2 bases to trimming and J lost 6 bases, with 7 bases between them. The CDR3 sequence: CSVEFLAEAFF. The CDR3 DNA is TGCAGCGTTGAATTTCTCGCTGAAGCTTTCTTT.

V usage is TRBV6-5 and J usage is TRBJ2-2, with D uncertain. Germline CDR1 and CDR2: MNHEY and SVGAGI. The CDR3 sequence is 14 residues long. Deletions cut 4 bases from V and 4 bases from J, with 10 bases between. The CDR3 loop reads CASSSYSGTGELFF. The CDR3 DNA follows: TGTGCCAGCAGTTCCTACTCGGGCACCGGGGAGCTGTTTTTT.

The chain is built from TRBV24-1 and TRBJ1-2; 7 positions match TRBD1. Germline V gives CDR1 KGHDR, CDR2 SFDVKD. V gave up 2 bases and J gave up 0 bases; unmatched junction bases: 2. The CDR3 has 15 amino acids. The CDR3 spells CATSDYRGSNYGYTF. CDR3 nucleotide sequence: TGTGCCACCAGTGATTACAGGGGCTCTAACTATGGCTACACCTTC.